Listed below are T cell receptor beta chains from one sample, sequenced in a study of post-analysis software for immune sequencing data. TCRdb ran MiXCR on the PCR reads and lists one entry per CDR3 protein. The table includes roughly 620,000 distinct CDR3 sequences, roughly 40% detected once. Sequencing was performed on blood. The receptors stem from a girl aged 5-17 years with multiple sclerosis. Both conserved end residues are part of each CDR3. The order of the fields is CDR3 protein, CDR3 DNA, V gene, D gene, CDR3 length, clone size, J gene. D genes are given only for firm matches. Clone size, where shown, is once, few, many, or a class for clones that have expanded.

CDR3aa: CASSQERLAGYNEQFF
CDR3nt: TGTGCCAGCAGCCAAGAAAGGCTAGCGGGCTACAATGAGCAGTTCTTC
v_gene: TRBV4-2
d_gene: TRBD2
len: 16
abundance: .
j_gene: TRBJ2-1

CDR3aa: CAISRTGFGGVYEQYF
CDR3nt: TGTGCCATCAGCAGGACAGGTTTTGGAGGGGTTTACGAGCAGTACTTC
v_gene: TRBV10-3
d_gene: .
len: 16
abundance: few
j_gene: TRBJ2-7

CDR3aa: CASSQDRQGVAFF
CDR3nt: TGCGCCAGCAGCCAAGACCGACAGGGTGTGGCTTTCTTT
v_gene: TRBV4-1
d_gene: TRBD1
len: 13
abundance: .
j_gene: TRBJ1-1

CDR3aa: CASTEIQDYNEQFF
CDR3nt: TGTGCCAGCACCGAGATCCAGGATTACAATGAGCAGTTCTTC
v_gene: TRBV5-6
d_gene: .
len: 14
abundance: .
j_gene: TRBJ2-1

CDR3aa: CSVEGPLLYGYTF
CDR3nt: TGCAGCGTTGAAGGCCCCCTCCTTTATGGCTACACCTTC
v_gene: TRBV29-1
d_gene: .
len: 13
abundance: few
j_gene: TRBJ1-2

CDR3aa: CSARESDRSGYTF
CDR3nt: TGCAGTGCTAGAGAGTCGGACCGCTCTGGCTACACCTTC
v_gene: TRBV20-1
d_gene: .
len: 13
abundance: .
j_gene: TRBJ1-2

CDR3aa: CSASPGEDLSYEQYF
CDR3nt: TGCAGTGCTAGCCCCGGAGAGGACCTCTCCTACGAGCAGTACTTC
v_gene: TRBV20-1
d_gene: .
len: 15
abundance: .
j_gene: TRBJ2-7

CDR3aa: CAISESKSSGFSTDTQYF
CDR3nt: TGTGCCATCAGTGAGTCGAAGAGTAGCGGATTTAGCACAGATACGCAGTATTTT
v_gene: TRBV10-3
d_gene: .
len: 18
abundance: few
j_gene: TRBJ2-3

CDR3aa: CASSLEWENTEAFF
CDR3nt: TGCGCCAGCAGCTTGGAATGGGAGAACACTGAAGCTTTCTTT
v_gene: TRBV5-1
d_gene: .
len: 14
abundance: once
j_gene: TRBJ1-1

CDR3aa: CSVEGDETGNYGYTF
CDR3nt: TGCAGCGTTGAAGGTGATGAGACTGGCAACTATGGCTACACCTTC
v_gene: TRBV29-1
d_gene: .
len: 15
abundance: .
j_gene: TRBJ1-2

CDR3aa: CASSPPLAEKNIQYF
CDR3nt: TGTGCCAGCAGCCCCCCCCTGGCGGAAAAAAACATTCAGTACTTC
v_gene: TRBV7-9
d_gene: .
len: 15
abundance: few
j_gene: TRBJ2-4

CDR3aa: CASSLKEWASSSYEQYF
CDR3nt: TGTGCCAGCAGTTTAAAGGAGTGGGCCTCCAGCTCCTACGAGCAGTACTTC
v_gene: TRBV12-3/TRBV12-4
d_gene: .
len: 17
abundance: .
j_gene: TRBJ2-7

CDR3aa: CASSLELSDNEQFF
CDR3nt: TGTGCCAGCAGCTTAGAGCTATCCGACAATGAGCAGTTCTTC
v_gene: TRBV11-3
d_gene: .
len: 14
abundance: .
j_gene: TRBJ2-1

CDR3aa: CASSIPGQRDDEQYF
CDR3nt: TGTGCCAGCAGCATTCCGGGACAGCGAGATGACGAGCAGTACTTC
v_gene: TRBV11-1
d_gene: TRBD1
len: 15
abundance: few
j_gene: TRBJ2-7

CDR3aa: CSARGQMLETQYF
CDR3nt: TGCAGCGCCAGGGGACAGATGCTAGAGACCCAGTACTTC
v_gene: TRBV29-1
d_gene: TRBD1
len: 13
abundance: .
j_gene: TRBJ2-5

CDR3aa: CASIRTGENIQYF
CDR3nt: TGTGCCAGCATCCGGACAGGGGAAAACATTCAGTACTTC
v_gene: TRBV12-3/TRBV12-4
d_gene: TRBD1
len: 13
abundance: few
j_gene: TRBJ2-4

CDR3aa: CAIESRGGERGINEQFF
CDR3nt: TGTGCCATCGAGTCCCGGGGCGGGGAGAGGGGAATCAATGAGCAGTTCTTC
v_gene: TRBV10-3
d_gene: .
len: 17
abundance: .
j_gene: TRBJ2-1

CDR3aa: CANSVQGARTDTQYF
CDR3nt: TGTGCCAACAGCGTACAGGGGGCCCGCACAGATACGCAGTATTTT
v_gene: TRBV7-6
d_gene: TRBD1
len: 15
abundance: .
j_gene: TRBJ2-3

CDR3aa: CASSPDRETGKGYTF
CDR3nt: TGTGCCAGCAGCCCGGACAGGGAAACAGGCAAGGGCTACACCTTC
v_gene: TRBV7-3
d_gene: TRBD1
len: 15
abundance: .
j_gene: TRBJ1-2

CDR3aa: CAISGQNQPQHF
CDR3nt: TGTGCCATCAGTGGACAGAATCAGCCCCAGCATTTT
v_gene: TRBV10-3
d_gene: .
len: 12
abundance: .
j_gene: TRBJ1-5

CDR3aa: CASSWTSGRIGEQFF
CDR3nt: TGTGCCAGCAGCTGGACTAGCGGGAGGATTGGTGAGCAGTTCTTC
v_gene: TRBV7-2
d_gene: TRBD2
len: 15
abundance: once
j_gene: TRBJ2-1

CDR3aa: CASADGQGRETQYF
CDR3nt: TGTGCCAGCGCTGATGGACAGGGCCGAGAGACCCAGTACTTC
v_gene: TRBV12-3/TRBV12-4
d_gene: TRBD1
len: 14
abundance: .
j_gene: TRBJ2-5

CDR3aa: CASSYLNPVISSYNEQFF
CDR3nt: TGTGCCAGTAGTTACCTAAACCCAGTAATAAGCTCCTACAATGAGCAGTTCTTC
v_gene: TRBV6-5
d_gene: .
len: 18
abundance: few
j_gene: TRBJ2-1

CDR3aa: CASSPPAGGTDTQYF
CDR3nt: TGTGCCAGCAGCCCCCCCGCGGGGGGCACAGATACGCAGTATTTT
v_gene: TRBV4-2
d_gene: TRBD2
len: 15
abundance: few
j_gene: TRBJ2-3

CDR3aa: CANSLEIQADTQYF
CDR3nt: TGTGCCAACAGCTTAGAAATTCAGGCAGATACGCAGTATTTT
v_gene: TRBV7-9
d_gene: .
len: 14
abundance: .
j_gene: TRBJ2-3

CDR3aa: CASSPSGGEGEQFF
CDR3nt: TGTGCCAGCAGCCCTAGCGGGGGGGAGGGTGAGCAGTTCTTC
v_gene: TRBV13
d_gene: TRBD2
len: 14
abundance: .
j_gene: TRBJ2-1

CDR3aa: CASSLRGRASSETQYF
CDR3nt: TGTGCCAGCAGTTTAAGAGGGAGGGCCTCGTCAGAGACCCAGTACTTC
v_gene: TRBV12-3/TRBV12-4
d_gene: TRBD2
len: 16
abundance: few
j_gene: TRBJ2-5

CDR3aa: CASSLSVVAGTSTDTQYF
CDR3nt: TGTGCCAGCAGCTTATCAGTTGTAGCGGGGACGAGCACAGATACGCAGTATTTT
v_gene: TRBV7-2
d_gene: TRBD2
len: 18
abundance: few
j_gene: TRBJ2-3

CDR3aa: CARSKDRGPYEQYF
CDR3nt: TGTGCCAGGTCGAAGGACAGGGGCCCCTACGAGCAGTACTTC
v_gene: TRBV2
d_gene: TRBD1
len: 14
abundance: once
j_gene: TRBJ2-7

CDR3aa: CASGTAASEAFF
CDR3nt: TGCGCCAGTGGGACAGCGGCTTCTGAAGCTTTCTTT
v_gene: TRBV5-1
d_gene: TRBD1
len: 12
abundance: few
j_gene: TRBJ1-1

CDR3aa: CASSIFGDPMERGYTF
CDR3nt: TGCGCCAGCAGCATATTTGGGGACCCCATGGAGCGAGGCTACACCTTC
v_gene: TRBV5-1
d_gene: .
len: 16
abundance: few
j_gene: TRBJ1-2

CDR3aa: CASSLVPASTYEQYF
CDR3nt: TGTGCCAGCAGCTTAGTGCCCGCGTCAACCTACGAGCAGTACTTC
v_gene: TRBV7-8
d_gene: .
len: 15
abundance: .
j_gene: TRBJ2-7

CDR3aa: CASTRRGTGYNEQFF
CDR3nt: TGTGCCAGCACCAGAAGGGGGACAGGATACAATGAGCAGTTCTTC
v_gene: TRBV12-3/TRBV12-4
d_gene: TRBD1
len: 15
abundance: .
j_gene: TRBJ2-1

CDR3aa: CASSRMAGGYNEQYF
CDR3nt: TGTGCCAGCAGCCGAATGGCAGGGGGCTACAATGAGCAGTACTTC
v_gene: TRBV3-1
d_gene: TRBD1
len: 15
abundance: once
j_gene: TRBJ2-7

CDR3aa: CASSSDGDRAYEQYF
CDR3nt: TGCGCCAGCAGCTCGGATGGGGACAGGGCCTACGAGCAGTACTTC
v_gene: TRBV5-1
d_gene: TRBD1
len: 15
abundance: .
j_gene: TRBJ2-7

CDR3aa: CASRAFGREEDNEQFF
CDR3nt: TGCGCCAGCAGAGCGTTTGGGCGGGAGGAGGACAATGAGCAGTTCTTC
v_gene: TRBV5-1
d_gene: TRBD2
len: 16
abundance: .
j_gene: TRBJ2-1

CDR3aa: CASKNSVEYEQYF
CDR3nt: TGTGCCAGCAAGAATAGCGTAGAGTACGAGCAGTACTTC
v_gene: TRBV6-1
d_gene: .
len: 13
abundance: .
j_gene: TRBJ2-7

CDR3aa: CASSWTGDFYEQYF
CDR3nt: TGTGCCAGCAGCTGGACAGGGGATTTCTACGAGCAGTACTTC
v_gene: TRBV7-9
d_gene: TRBD1
len: 14
abundance: .
j_gene: TRBJ2-7

CDR3aa: CASSGSGTAYEQYF
CDR3nt: TGTGCCAGCAGCGGATCCGGGACAGCCTACGAGCAGTACTTC
v_gene: TRBV7-9
d_gene: TRBD1
len: 14
abundance: few
j_gene: TRBJ2-7

CDR3aa: CASRPSVRGDVQYF
CDR3nt: TGTGCCAGCAGGCCCAGCGTGAGAGGGGATGTGCAGTATTTT
v_gene: TRBV12-3/TRBV12-4
d_gene: .
len: 14
abundance: .
j_gene: TRBJ2-3

CDR3aa: CASTGWETDTQYF
CDR3nt: TGTGCCAGCACCGGTTGGGAAACAGATACGCAGTATTTT
v_gene: TRBV6-6
d_gene: .
len: 13
abundance: few
j_gene: TRBJ2-3

CDR3aa: CASAGGVRDGYTF
CDR3nt: TGTGCCAGCGCCGGGGGGGTCCGGGATGGCTACACCTTC
v_gene: TRBV12-3/TRBV12-4
d_gene: .
len: 13
abundance: few
j_gene: TRBJ1-2

CDR3aa: CASSAAGGIQETQYF
CDR3nt: TGTGCCAGCAGCGCGGCGGGAGGGATCCAAGAGACCCAGTACTTC
v_gene: TRBV9
d_gene: TRBD2
len: 15
abundance: once
j_gene: TRBJ2-5

CDR3aa: CAISAGLDRGFGYTF
CDR3nt: TGTGCCATCAGTGCCGGGTTGGACAGGGGGTTTGGCTACACCTTC
v_gene: TRBV10-3
d_gene: TRBD1
len: 15
abundance: .
j_gene: TRBJ1-2

CDR3aa: CASSFGGASYNEQFF
CDR3nt: TGTGCCAGCAGTTTCGGGGGGGCCTCCTACAATGAGCAGTTCTTC
v_gene: TRBV12-3/TRBV12-4
d_gene: TRBD2
len: 15
abundance: .
j_gene: TRBJ2-1

CDR3aa: CATSDGRGGTSGANVLTF
CDR3nt: TGTGCCACCAGTGACGGTCGCGGGGGGACCTCTGGGGCCAACGTCCTGACTTTC
v_gene: TRBV24-1
d_gene: TRBD2
len: 18
abundance: .
j_gene: TRBJ2-6

CDR3aa: CASSSGGQGIHEQYF
CDR3nt: TGTGCCAGCAGTTCAGGGGGACAGGGAATCCACGAGCAGTACTTC
v_gene: TRBV6-5
d_gene: TRBD1
len: 15
abundance: .
j_gene: TRBJ2-7

CDR3aa: CSAEFGTSFNEQFF
CDR3nt: TGCAGCGCCGAATTCGGGACTAGCTTTAATGAGCAGTTCTTC
v_gene: TRBV29-1
d_gene: TRBD2
len: 14
abundance: few
j_gene: TRBJ2-1

CDR3aa: CAWSVRWTSDEQFF
CDR3nt: TGTGCCTGGAGTGTACGTTGGACTAGCGATGAGCAGTTCTTC
v_gene: TRBV30
d_gene: TRBD2
len: 14
abundance: .
j_gene: TRBJ2-1

CDR3aa: CASRVTGTYGYTF
CDR3nt: TGTGCCAGCAGGGTGACAGGGACCTATGGCTACACCTTC
v_gene: TRBV6-1
d_gene: TRBD1
len: 13
abundance: .
j_gene: TRBJ1-2

CDR3aa: CSARIMGTRRIQETQYF
CDR3nt: TGCAGTGCTAGAATAATGGGGACTAGAAGAATTCAAGAGACCCAGTACTTC
v_gene: TRBV20-1
d_gene: TRBD2
len: 17
abundance: .
j_gene: TRBJ2-5

CDR3aa: CASSEFRQGSNQPQHF
CDR3nt: TGTGCCAGCAGTGAGTTTCGGCAGGGTAGTAATCAGCCCCAGCATTTT
v_gene: TRBV6-1
d_gene: .
len: 16
abundance: .
j_gene: TRBJ1-5

CDR3aa: CASIQRRSNEQFF
CDR3nt: TGTGCCAGCATCCAACGCAGGAGCAATGAGCAGTTCTTC
v_gene: TRBV5-6
d_gene: .
len: 13
abundance: .
j_gene: TRBJ2-1

CDR3aa: CASSLVTKETQYF
CDR3nt: TGTGCCAGCAGCTTGGTAACGAAAGAGACCCAGTACTTC
v_gene: TRBV7-2
d_gene: .
len: 13
abundance: .
j_gene: TRBJ2-5

CDR3aa: CASSLIQDEQYF
CDR3nt: TGCGCCAGCAGCTTGATACAGGACGAGCAGTACTTC
v_gene: TRBV5-1
d_gene: .
len: 12
abundance: .
j_gene: TRBJ2-7

CDR3aa: CATSDFSSGRHEQFF
CDR3nt: TGTGCCACCAGTGATTTTTCTAGCGGGAGACATGAGCAGTTCTTC
v_gene: TRBV24-1
d_gene: TRBD2
len: 15
abundance: few
j_gene: TRBJ2-1

CDR3aa: CASSEARQAYGYTF
CDR3nt: TGTGCCAGCAGTGAAGCGCGACAGGCTTATGGCTACACCTTC
v_gene: TRBV2
d_gene: .
len: 14
abundance: few
j_gene: TRBJ1-2

CDR3aa: CASSESGVSATEQYF
CDR3nt: TGCGCCAGCAGCGAGAGTGGAGTTAGCGCGACCGAGCAGTACTTC
v_gene: TRBV5-1
d_gene: .
len: 15
abundance: .
j_gene: TRBJ2-7

CDR3aa: CASSLAEVGMETQYF
CDR3nt: TGCGCCAGCAGCTTGGCAGAGGTCGGGATGGAGACCCAGTACTTC
v_gene: TRBV5-1
d_gene: .
len: 15
abundance: few
j_gene: TRBJ2-5

CDR3aa: CSARFQGGREKLFF
CDR3nt: TGCAGTGCTAGGTTCCAGGGGGGGCGCGAAAAACTGTTTTTT
v_gene: TRBV20-1
d_gene: TRBD1
len: 14
abundance: few
j_gene: TRBJ1-4